This TCR beta chain comes out of a study of blood T cell repertoires in COVID-19 (dated by TCRdb to 2018 to 2020). With regard to the full study: Collaborator samples came from the United States, Italy and Spain and covered acute and convalescent phases of COVID-19. The prospective study material was composed of cDNA or gDNA derived from T cells, B-cell-depleted T cells, or PBMCs. Deeply sampled blood TCRbeta repertoires from subjects exposed to, actively infected with, or recovered from COVID-19 were included in the dataset. The repertoires were released in a freely available public database meant as a resource for research on the immune response to SARS-CoV-2. Samples were obtained from the ongoing ImmuneRACE study (first 160 participants) and from 1,254 subjects provided by 6 global collaborators. Sample metadata almost always included a de-identified subject ID, COVID-19 status, age in years and sex. HLA class I and class II types, where available, came from metadata supplied by the sample provider rather than from assay-based typing.

The V end loses 6 bases and the J end loses 6 bases, and a stretch of 21 bases separates them. Reading the germline V gene gives CDR1 SNHLY and CDR2 FYNNEI. From its cysteine to its phenylalanine, the CDR3 spans 16 amino acids. Kept here is only the CDR3 DNA, which spans 48 bases and is read in frame from base 1. The immunoSEQ Assay, a bias-controlled multiplex PCR, was used to amplify TCRbeta CDR3 regions from genomic DNA. In the authors' own workflow: Nucleated cell counts per sample were estimated from amplification of reference gene primers within the assay. To quantify the absolute abundance of each unique TCRbeta CDR3 rearrangement, sequence reads were collapsed and filtered. For each sample, productive Simpson clonality was calculated as the square root of Simpson's diversity index across productive rearrangements. TCRdb's version of the immuneACCESS table is confined to in-frame rearrangements and falls short of the full clone set. An unresolved V gene accounts for under half of the shortfall where checked; the remainder is of unknown origin. Clone size and V and J calls were adopted from that table, with D and trimming inferred from the DNA. The sample yields approximately 49,000 clones; just under 90% were counted once. The ten largest clones capture 3% to 4.5% of the sample.

Each collaborating institution followed its own protocols to collect whole blood in K2EDTA tubes. For TCRbeta analysis, collaborators shipped samples in one of three forms: frozen whole blood, isolated PBMCs, or DNA extracted from either of those sample types. Study-level results and caveats: Clinical and demographic metadata were provided uncurated, with the amount varying by source and participant.

On this clone: Its antigen is currently not known. No quality values exist for individual bases; no much larger clone is one base distant.

The rearrangement joined TRBV2 to TRBJ1-5; the D gene is perhaps TRBD1, from 6 matching bases. Sequencing was performed on peripheral blood. This sequence originates from a man in his fifties or sixties with acute or convalescent COVID-19. The DNA is as follows: TGTGCCAGCAGCCACTCCCTGCAGGGGTCCGGTCAGCCCCAGCATTTT. Its coded protein is CASSHSLQGSGQPQHF. The entire variable domain, with the stretches around the CDR3 drawn from the reference TRBV2 and TRBJ1-5 proteins, is EPEVTQTPSHQVTQMGQEVILRCVPISNHLYFYWYRQILGQKVEFLVSFYNNEISEKSEIFDDQFSVERPDGSNFTLKIRSTKLEDSAMYFCASSHSLQGSGQPQHFGDGTRLSIL.